This is a list of T cell receptor beta chains from one sample in a study of shared clonotypes between healthy human individuals. The data were produced by immunoSEQ multiplex PCR, yet TCRdb's version contains in-frame clones alone and is incomplete. The table lists 450,000 to 700,000 clones, about 95% of them singletons. The source material was naive CD8+ T cells sorted from blood. Receptor source: a woman aged 30 to 39 in good health. CDR3s include the opening cysteine and the closing phenylalanine or tryptophan. The order of the fields is J gene, clone size, V gene, D gene, CDR3 protein, CDR3 DNA. D genes are given only for firm matches. Clone size is given for some rows only: seen once, a few or many times, or a class if the clone is expanded.

>TRBJ2-3|NA|TRBV6-5|TRBD2
CASSSTTSEPDTQYF
TGTGCCAGCAGTTCTACGACTAGCGAGCCAGATACGCAGTATTTT
>TRBJ1-3|NA|TRBV9|NA
CASRVGTDAGNTIYF
TGTGCCAGCAGGGTCGGGACGGATGCAGGAAACACCATATATTTT
>TRBJ1-4|once|TRBV6-5|NA
CASGEGLGRLFF
TGTGCCAGCGGGGAGGGGTTGGGTAGACTGTTTTTT
>TRBJ1-2|NA|TRBV7-9|NA
CASSLGGDYGYTF
TGTGCCAGCAGCTTGGGGGGCGACTATGGCTACACCTTC
>TRBJ2-5|NA|TRBV2|NA
CARGRETQYF
TGTGCTCGAGGACGGGAGACCCAGTACTTC
>TRBJ2-5|NA|TRBV7-9|NA
CASSLTGGETQYF
TGTGCCAGCAGCTTAACTGGGGGGGAGACCCAGTACTTC
>TRBJ2-7|NA|TRBV18|TRBD1
CASSPEGTGTWEQYF
TGTGCCAGCTCACCAGAAGGGACAGGGACGTGGGAGCAGTACTTC
>TRBJ2-7|NA|TRBV5-1|TRBD2
CASSPGKRENHEQYF
TGCGCCAGCAGCCCTGGAAAGCGGGAGAACCACGAGCAGTACTTC
>TRBJ2-3|NA|TRBV28|NA
CASSFRSGADTQYF
TGTGCCAGCAGTTTCAGGAGCGGCGCAGATACGCAGTATTTT
>TRBJ2-2|NA|TRBV5-6|NA
CASSLAPQGVVAGELFF
TGTGCCAGCAGCTTGGCCCCGCAGGGAGTCGTTGCCGGGGAGCTGTTTTTT
>TRBJ2-3|NA|TRBV18|TRBD1
CASSPQGQGADTQYF
TGTGCCAGCTCACCACAGGGACAGGGGGCAGATACGCAGTATTTT
>TRBJ2-7|NA|TRBV19|TRBD1
CASSIGTGGVWTPYEQYF
TGTGCCAGTAGCATCGGGACAGGGGGCGTTTGGACTCCCTACGAGCAGTACTTC
>TRBJ2-3|NA|TRBV7-3|TRBD2
CASSPASGSTDTQYF
TGTGCCAGCTCACCCGCTAGCGGGAGCACAGATACGCAGTATTTT
>TRBJ2-7|once|TRBV10-3|TRBD2
CAISMTGTSGTYEQYF
TGTGCCATCAGTATGACAGGGACTAGCGGAACCTACGAGCAGTACTTC
>TRBJ2-2|NA|TRBV5-4|NA
CASSDTGELFF
TGTGCCAGCAGCGACACCGGGGAGCTGTTTTTT
>TRBJ2-7|NA|TRBV28|NA
CASSFGRIPYEQYF
TGTGCCAGCAGTTTTGGACGGATTCCTTACGAGCAGTACTTC
>TRBJ2-7|NA|TRBV29-1|NA
CSVELTVTGSYEQYF
TGCAGCGTTGAACTCACGGTGACGGGGTCCTACGAGCAGTACTTC
>TRBJ1-6|NA|TRBV2|NA
CASSEVGGNSPLHF
TGTGCCAGCAGTGAGGTCGGGGGTAATTCACCCCTCCACTTT
>TRBJ2-7|NA|TRBV27|NA
CASSYQGTYGEQYF
TGTGCCAGCAGTTACCAGGGGACCTATGGGGAGCAGTACTTC
>TRBJ1-4|few|TRBV23-1|NA
CDKEKLFF
TGCGACAAGGAAAAACTGTTTTTT
>TRBJ2-3|NA|TRBV5-4|NA
CASNSPLSDTQYF
TGTGCCAGCAACTCCCCCTTAAGCGATACGCAGTATTTT
>TRBJ2-7|NA|TRBV7-9|NA
CASSLGGGYEQYF
TGTGCCAGCAGCCTCGGAGGGGGCTACGAGCAGTACTTC
>TRBJ2-5|NA|TRBV11-2|NA
CASSLVRQETQYF
TGTGCCAGCAGCTTAGTCCGCCAAGAGACCCAGTACTTC
>TRBJ2-1|NA|TRBV9|NA
CASSAEVWTRSVHEQFF
TGTGCCAGCAGCGCCGAAGTATGGACGCGGTCGGTCCATGAGCAGTTCTTC
>TRBJ1-4|NA|TRBV7-6|NA
CASSLGAAGEKLFF
TGTGCCAGCAGCTTAGGGGCTGCAGGAGAAAAACTGTTTTTT
>TRBJ2-1|NA|TRBV5-1|NA
CASSTRVGEQFF
TGCGCCAGCAGCACCAGGGTGGGCGAGCAGTTCTTC
>TRBJ2-1|NA|TRBV5-4|TRBD2
CASSLLAGPEGYNEQFF
TGTGCCAGCAGCTTGCTAGCGGGGCCAGAGGGGTACAATGAGCAGTTCTTC
>TRBJ1-1|few|TRBV4-2|NA
CASSQANGLNTEAFF
TGTGCCAGCAGCCAAGCCAACGGCCTGAACACTGAAGCTTTCTTT
>TRBJ1-1|once|TRBV28|NA
CASRHRTLGNTEAFF
TGTGCCAGCAGACACCGAACGTTGGGGAACACTGAAGCTTTCTTT
>TRBJ2-2|NA|TRBV2|NA
CASSEDPTGELFF
TGTGCCAGCAGTGAAGACCCCACCGGGGAGCTGTTTTTT
>TRBJ1-2|NA|TRBV7-9|NA
CASSPKRQNGYTF
TGTGCCAGCAGCCCAAAGCGCCAGAATGGCTACACCTTC
>TRBJ1-2|NA|TRBV27|TRBD1
CASSLQGEGYGYTF
TGTGCCAGCAGTTTGCAGGGGGAGGGCTATGGCTACACCTTC
>TRBJ2-7|NA|TRBV7-9|NA
CASSLGDGRWNEQYF
TGTGCCAGCAGCTTAGGGGACGGTAGGTGGAACGAGCAGTACTTC
>TRBJ2-1|few|TRBV4-1|NA
CASSPGLSSYNEQFF
TGCGCCAGCAGCCCGGGACTCAGCTCCTACAATGAGCAGTTCTTC
>TRBJ2-7|NA|TRBV4-1|TRBD2
CASSQWASGPYEQYF
TGCGCCAGCAGCCAATGGGCTAGCGGTCCATACGAGCAGTACTTC
>TRBJ2-3|NA|TRBV11-2|TRBD1
CASSLVGTGITDTQYF
TGTGCCAGCAGCTTAGTAGGGACAGGGATCACAGATACGCAGTATTTT
>TRBJ2-7|NA|TRBV4-1|TRBD2
CASSPGLGVYEQYF
TGCGCCAGCAGCCCGGGACTAGGTGTTTACGAGCAGTACTTC
>TRBJ2-7|NA|TRBV28|NA
CASSLSSYEQYF
TGTGCCAGCAGTTTATCGTCCTACGAGCAGTACTTC
>TRBJ1-4|NA|TRBV7-9|NA
CASSTLPALINEKLFF
TGTGCCAGCAGCACCCTACCCGCTCTTATTAATGAAAAACTGTTTTTT
>TRBJ1-6|NA|TRBV27|NA
CASSFSTGYNSPLHF
TGTGCCAGCAGTTTCTCGACAGGTTATAATTCACCCCTCCACTTT
>TRBJ1-5|NA|TRBV30|TRBD1
CAWSVGTATTQPQHF
TGTGCCTGGAGTGTAGGGACAGCTACAACGCAGCCCCAGCATTTT
>TRBJ1-5|NA|TRBV6-1|NA
CASSEFTRNNQPQHF
TGTGCCAGCAGTGAATTTACCCGGAACAATCAGCCCCAGCATTTT
>TRBJ2-6|NA|TRBV19|NA
CASSHLDASGANVLTF
TGTGCCAGTAGTCACCTGGACGCCTCTGGGGCCAACGTCCTGACTTTC
>TRBJ2-7|NA|TRBV5-1|TRBD2
CASTPYGRDSYEQYF
TGCGCCAGCACCCCGTACGGGAGGGACTCCTACGAGCAGTACTTC
>TRBJ1-4|NA|TRBV19|NA
CATLAPGMTNEKLFF
TGTGCCACCCTAGCCCCGGGCATGACTAATGAAAAACTGTTTTTT
>TRBJ2-3|NA|TRBV7-9|NA
CASSPPREDTQYF
TGTGCCAGCAGCCCCCCCAGGGAAGATACGCAGTATTTT
>TRBJ1-1|NA|TRBV2|NA
CASSEEEGLTLVGGAFF
TGTGCCAGCAGTGAAGAAGAGGGGCTAACGTTAGTGGGCGGAGCTTTCTTT